This TCR beta chain is from a study of immune evolution from preneoplasia to lung adenocarcinoma. Between the mid-2010s and the late 2010s, patients underwent resection in Japan or China. Two lung cancer pathologists independently confirmed each histologic diagnosis. Using immunoSEQ multiplex PCR, the repertoire was profiled, and TCRdb retains in-frame clones only, with some absent. The table records roughly 28,000 clones, about two thirds of them present only once. The source is a person in their 60s with invasive lung adenocarcinoma. Some clones in this sample may be carry-over from other donors' samples. Specimen: FFPE invasive lung adenocarcinoma tissue.

The CDR3 region is CASSGRAYEQYF. The CDR3 bases are TGTGCCAGCAGTGGGCGGGCCTACGAGCAGTACTTC. J is TRBJ2-7 and V is TRBV28, with D possibly TRBD2 on 5 matching bases. Trimming cost V 5 bases and J 2 bases, with 7 bases left between them. This CDR3 spans 12 amino acids. Per the germline V gene, CDR1 is MDHEN and CDR2 is SYDVKM.